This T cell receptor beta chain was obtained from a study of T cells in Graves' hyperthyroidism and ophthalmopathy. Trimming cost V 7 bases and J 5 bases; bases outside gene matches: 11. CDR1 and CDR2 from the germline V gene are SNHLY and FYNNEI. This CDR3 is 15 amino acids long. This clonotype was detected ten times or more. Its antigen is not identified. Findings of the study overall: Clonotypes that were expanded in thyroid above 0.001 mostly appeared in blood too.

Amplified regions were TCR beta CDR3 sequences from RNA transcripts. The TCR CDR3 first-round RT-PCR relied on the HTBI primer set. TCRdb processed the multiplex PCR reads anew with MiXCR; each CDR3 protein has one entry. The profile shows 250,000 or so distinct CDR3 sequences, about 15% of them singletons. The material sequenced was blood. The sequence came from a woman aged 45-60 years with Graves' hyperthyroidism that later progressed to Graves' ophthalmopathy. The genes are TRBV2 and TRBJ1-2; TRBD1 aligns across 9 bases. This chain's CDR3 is CASNGQGMASYGYTF. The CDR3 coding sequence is TGTGCCAGCAATGGACAGGGGATGGCCTCTTATGGCTACACCTTC.